This TCR beta chain derives from a study of vaccination and CD4 T cells after COVID-19. Treatment given: roughly nine-day PBMC culture with coronavirus spike peptide pools or control peptides (ViraFEST assay). Regarding this clonotype: Its specificity is unknown.

The CDR3 is 18 amino acids. Germline-derived CDR1 and CDR2 are DFQATT and SNEGSKA (reference sequence). Losses at the gene ends were 1 base for V and 0 bases for J; bases not matched to a gene: 12. General study points: When vaccine-specific clones from convalescent patients were examined, 304 of 307 were spike mono-reactive. Clonotypes reactive to SARS-CoV-2 had a median that went up from roughly 21 to 40, but not significantly.

At the Johns Hopkins FTIC core, DNA taken from cultured CD4+ T cells was sequenced by way of the Oncomine TCR Beta short-read assay. TCRdb analysed the PCR reads with MiXCR anew, one entry per CDR3 protein. The sample has some 16,000 distinct CDR3 sequences, under 65% seen once. The chain recombines TRBV20-1 with TRBJ2-1, with 7 bases lining up with TRBD2. The sample here was CD4+ T cells from blood, cultured in vitro, taken before SARS-CoV-2 vaccination. The source of this sequence is a human donor who had recovered from COVID-19. The CDR3 sequence is CSARGATSAYPSYNEQFF. The CDR3 bases are TGCAGTGCTAGAGGAGCAACTAGCGCGTACCCCTCCTACAATGAGCAGTTCTTC.